The rows below give T cell receptor beta chains drawn from one sample of a study of blood T cell repertoires in COVID-19. Profiling relied on immunoSEQ multiplex PCR, and the TCRdb table lists in-frame clones only, not all of them. This sample has more than 350,000 clones, with about 89% found just once. The specimen was peripheral blood. These receptors came from a woman aged 25 to 39 with COVID-19, enrolled during active disease. Both conserved end residues are part of each CDR3. The D gene is left open where the match is weak. Rows give clone size only sometimes, using once, few, many, or a class for an expanded clone.

J gene,clone size,V gene,D gene,CDR3 DNA,CDR3 protein
TRBJ2-7,once,TRBV21-1,NA,TGTGCCAGCAGCAAAGTGAAGAGCTCCTACGAGCAGTACTTC,CASSKVKSSYEQYF
TRBJ2-1,NA,TRBV10-3,TRBD2,TGTGCCATCAGTGAGGCGACTAGCGGGAGGGGTGAGCAGTTCTTC,CAISEATSGRGEQFF
TRBJ1-1,NA,TRBV11-2,NA,TGTGCCAGCAGCTTCACAGGGCTTGAAGCTTTCTTT,CASSFTGLEAFF
TRBJ2-3,NA,TRBV10-3,TRBD1,TGTGCCATCAGTGAGGCCGGACAGGGGGGGACAGATACGCAGTATTTT,CAISEAGQGGTDTQYF
TRBJ2-7,NA,TRBV7-2,NA,TGTGCCAGGGACAGAATCACCTACGAGCAGTACTTC,CARDRITYEQYF
TRBJ2-7,NA,TRBV5-4,TRBD2,TGTGCCAGCAGCGGAGGGACTAGCGACCCCTACGAGCAGTACTTC,CASSGGTSDPYEQYF
TRBJ2-1,NA,TRBV5-1,TRBD2,TGCGCCAGCAGCGACGGGACTAGCAGCTACAATGAGCAGTTCTTC,CASSDGTSSYNEQFF
TRBJ2-3,NA,TRBV7-2,TRBD1,TGTGCCAGCAGCTCGGACAGGGAAGATACGCAGTATTTT,CASSSDREDTQYF
TRBJ1-4,NA,TRBV2,NA,TGTGCCAGCAGAGCGACCACAACTAATGAAAAACTGTTTTTT,CASRATTTNEKLFF
TRBJ1-2,NA,TRBV6-5,NA,TGTGCCAGCAGTTACTCGAGTACTAGCAACTATGGCTACACCTTC,CASSYSSTSNYGYTF
TRBJ2-5,NA,TRBV4-1,NA,TGCGCCAGCAGCCAACCGGGACAAGGTGGGGAGACCCAGTACTTC,CASSQPGQGGETQYF
TRBJ2-2,NA,TRBV4-3,NA,TGCGCCAGCAGCCAGTACTCTAGCCCCACCGGGGAGCTGTTTTTT,CASSQYSSPTGELFF
TRBJ1-1,NA,TRBV6-6,NA,TGTGCCGGCAGGGAGACGAACACTGAAGCTTTCTTT,CAGRETNTEAFF
TRBJ1-1,few,TRBV15,TRBD1,TGTGCCACCAGCGGCGGGACAGTGAACACTGAAGCTTTCTTT,CATSGGTVNTEAFF
TRBJ1-1,NA,TRBV4-3,NA,TGCGCCAGCAGCCAGGGAGTGAACACTGAAGCTTTCTTT,CASSQGVNTEAFF
TRBJ2-7,NA,TRBV10-3,NA,TGTGCCATCAGGGGAGAATCCTACGAGCAGTACTTC,CAIRGESYEQYF
TRBJ2-6,NA,TRBV14,NA,TGTGCCAGCAGCCTAGTTGGGGCCAACGTCCTGACTTTC,CASSLVGANVLTF
TRBJ1-4,NA,TRBV7-2,NA,TGTGCCAGCAGCTTAGCCACAGCTGCTAATGAAAAACTGTTTTTT,CASSLATAANEKLFF
TRBJ2-1,NA,TRBV30,TRBD2,TGTGCCTGGAGTCCCCGGACTAGCGGGGGTGAGCAGTTCTTC,CAWSPRTSGGEQFF
TRBJ1-6,NA,TRBV30,TRBD1,TGTGCCTGGGACCGGGACAGGCTAAATTCACCCCTCCACTTT,CAWDRDRLNSPLHF
TRBJ2-1,NA,TRBV6-5,NA,TGTGCCAGCAGTTACCCAGGGCATGAGCAGTTCTTC,CASSYPGHEQFF
TRBJ1-2,NA,TRBV19,NA,TGTGCCAGTAGTATGGTCACTGTCAACTATGGCTACACCTTC,CASSMVTVNYGYTF
TRBJ2-3,NA,TRBV20-1,NA,TGCAGTGCTAGAGAACAAGATACGCAGTATTTT,CSAREQDTQYF
TRBJ2-5,NA,TRBV11-3,NA,TGTGCCAGCAGCTTAGAAGGGGGGGTCCAAGAGACCCAGTACTTC,CASSLEGGVQETQYF
TRBJ2-7,NA,TRBV29-1,TRBD1,TGCAGCGTTGATCGGAGACAGGGCACCTACGAGCAGTACTTC,CSVDRRQGTYEQYF
TRBJ1-2,NA,TRBV7-2,NA,TGTGCCAGCAGCTCGACGACCCAAGCGCAGGGCTACACCTTC,CASSSTTQAQGYTF
TRBJ2-5,NA,TRBV7-6,TRBD2,TGTGCCAGCAGCTTGGACGAGCGGGAGTGGTCGAAGACCCAGTACTTC,CASSLDEREWSKTQYF
TRBJ1-2,NA,TRBV5-1,NA,TGCGCCAGCAGCTTATCCAGGGATTGGTATGGCTACACCTTC,CASSLSRDWYGYTF
TRBJ2-5,NA,TRBV9,TRBD1,TGTGCCAGCAGCGTAGCTAGGACAGGGGGACAGGAGACCCAGTACTTC,CASSVARTGGQETQYF
TRBJ2-1,once,TRBV24-1,NA,TGTGCCACCTCGAGGGTTAGCTATAATGAGCAGTTCTTC,CATSRVSYNEQFF
TRBJ1-4,NA,TRBV7-9,TRBD1,TGTGCCAGCAGCCCACCGACAGGGGTACCTAATGAAAAACTGTTTTTT,CASSPPTGVPNEKLFF
TRBJ2-1,NA,TRBV5-8,NA,TGTGCCAGCAGGATGGGGACTCTACATCCCTACAATGAGCAGTTCTTC,CASRMGTLHPYNEQFF
TRBJ2-3,NA,TRBV11-1,TRBD2,TGTGCCAGCAGCCGTACTAGCGGGAGCTCAGATACGCAGTATTTT,CASSRTSGSSDTQYF
TRBJ1-2,NA,TRBV4-3,NA,TGCGCCAGCAGCCAAGTCTTCCAGGTCGATACAGATGGCTACACCTTC,CASSQVFQVDTDGYTF
TRBJ2-7,NA,TRBV5-1,TRBD1,TGCGCCAGCAGCACTGGGCCGAGACAGGGTGTTCGCGAGCAGTACTTC,CASSTGPRQGVREQYF
TRBJ2-7,few,TRBV2,NA,TGTGCCAGCAGTCCGACTATATACGAGCAGTACTTC,CASSPTIYEQYF
TRBJ2-3,few,TRBV30,TRBD1,TGTGCCTGGAGCTCCGGGACAGTGGGCACAGATACGCAGTATTTT,CAWSSGTVGTDTQYF
TRBJ2-7,NA,TRBV27,TRBD2,TGTGCCAGCAGTTCAATTACTAGCGGGAAGGACGAGCAGTACTTC,CASSSITSGKDEQYF
TRBJ2-1,once,TRBV28,NA,TGTGCCAGCAGTCTTTTACAAGGACAGAACAATGAGCAGTTCTTC,CASSLLQGQNNEQFF
TRBJ2-7,NA,TRBV4-2,TRBD2,TGTGCCAGCAGCCAATTTCTGGCGGGAGTCTACGAGCAGTACTTC,CASSQFLAGVYEQYF
TRBJ2-7,few,TRBV7-2,TRBD2,TGTGCCAGCAGCCCTTACGCCCCCCTAGCGGGAGCCACCTACGAGCAGTACTTC,CASSPYAPLAGATYEQYF
TRBJ2-2,NA,TRBV5-1,NA,TGCGCCAGCCACACTAGCAGTATTACCGGGGAGCTGTTTTTT,CASHTSSITGELFF
TRBJ1-2,NA,TRBV29-1,NA,TGCAGCGTGGTGGGGCAGGGCAATGGCTACACCTTC,CSVVGQGNGYTF
TRBJ2-3,NA,TRBV1,NA,TGCACCAGCAGCCAACCCCCGGGACTAGCCCCGTCAGATACGCAGTATTTT,CTSSQPPGLAPSDTQYF
TRBJ1-2,NA,TRBV5-1,NA,TGCGCCAGCAGCTTGGGACAGAACTATGGCTACACCTTC,CASSLGQNYGYTF
TRBJ2-1,NA,TRBV9,TRBD2,TGTGCCAGCAGCGTAGAAAGGACTAGTGGCTACAATGAGCAGTTCTTC,CASSVERTSGYNEQFF
TRBJ2-1,NA,TRBV28,TRBD2,TGTGCCAGCAGATCGAGCGGGAGGGCCTACAATGAGCAGTTCTTC,CASRSSGRAYNEQFF
TRBJ2-1,NA,TRBV28,NA,TGTGCCAGCAGTTTTAGCAGAGGGTACAATGAGCAGTTCTTC,CASSFSRGYNEQFF
TRBJ2-5,once,TRBV7-9,NA,TGTGCCAGCAGCTTGGTACAGGCGCAAGAGACCCAGTACTTC,CASSLVQAQETQYF